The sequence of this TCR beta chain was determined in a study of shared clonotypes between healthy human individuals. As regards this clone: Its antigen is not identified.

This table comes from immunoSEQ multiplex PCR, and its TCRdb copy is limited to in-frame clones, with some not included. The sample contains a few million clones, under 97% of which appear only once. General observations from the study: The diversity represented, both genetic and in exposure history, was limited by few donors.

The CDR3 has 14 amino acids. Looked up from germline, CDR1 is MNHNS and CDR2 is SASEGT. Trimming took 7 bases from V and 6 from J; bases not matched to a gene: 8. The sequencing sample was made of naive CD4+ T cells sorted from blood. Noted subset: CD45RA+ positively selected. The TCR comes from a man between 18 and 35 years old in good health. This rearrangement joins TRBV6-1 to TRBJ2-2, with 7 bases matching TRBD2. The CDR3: CASTAGVFSGELFF. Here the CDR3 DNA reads TGTGCCAGCACGGCGGGGGTGTTTTCCGGGGAGCTGTTTTTT.